Following are 30 T cell receptor beta chains from one sample sequenced in a study of CD8 T cells in Susac syndrome. Random hexamers served to reverse transcribe roughly 0.5 to 1 ug RNA. Each CDR3 protein gets one entry after TCRdb re-called the immunoSEQ multiplex PCR reads with MiXCR. The sample shows 110,000 or so distinct CDR3 sequences, 90% to 95% of them seen only once. Source material: CD4+ T cells from PBMCs. The receptors were gathered from a human donor in good health.

The rearrangement uses TRBV7-9 and TRBJ2-7; the match to TRBD2 covers 8 bases. The V and J ends lost 5 bases and 1 base, in that order; junction bases with no gene match: 10. This CDR3 spans 16 amino acids. Germline CDR1 SEHNR, CDR2 FQNEAQ (reference sequence). CDR3: CASSARSGEGSYEQYF. The CDR3 DNA follows: TGTGCCAGCAGCGCCCGTAGCGGGGAGGGATCCTACGAGCAGTACTTC.

The chain links TRBV30 to TRBJ1-4, with D tentatively TRBD1 (6 bases). The germline gives CDR1 GTSNPN, CDR2 SVGIG (reference sequence). The length of the CDR3 is 13 residues. Trimming cost V 3 bases and J 6 bases, with 11 bases left between them. CDR3 loop: CAWSRGQHEKLFF. CDR3 nucleotide sequence: TGTGCCTGGAGCAGGGGTCAGCATGAAAAACTGTTTTTT. The whole variable domain, remainder taken from reference TRBV30 and TRBJ1-4, is SQTIHQWPATLVQPVGSPLSLECTVEGTSNPNLYWYRQAAGRGLQLLFYSVGIGQISSEVPQNLSASRPQDRQFILSSKKLLLSDSGFYLCAWSRGQHEKLFFGSGTQLSVL.

The V gene is TRBV5-6, the J gene TRBJ2-6; D is perhaps TRBD1 or TRBD2 (5 bases each). The V and J ends lost 0 bases and 4 bases respectively, with 8 bases between them. There are 15 residues in the CDR3. Germline-derived CDR1 and CDR2 are SGHDT and YYEEEE. The CDR3: CASSLVGAGANVLTF. In DNA, the CDR3 is TGTGCCAGCAGCTTGGTCGGGGCGGGGGCCAACGTCCTGACTTTC.

This clonotype was counted a single time. This chain uses TRBV20-1 with TRBJ2-1; D ambiguous. In germline, CDR1 is DFQATT, CDR2 SNEGSKA (reference sequence). This CDR3 spans 11 amino acids. V was pared by 5 bases and J by 7 bases, with 9 bases between. CDR3 bases: TGCAGTGCTCAAGATGGTAATGAGCAGTTCTTC. It is translated as CSAQDGNEQFF.

The rearrangement joins TRBV7-9 to TRBJ2-2; D is unclear. From germline, CDR1 is SEHNR and CDR2 FQNEAQ (reference sequence). The CDR3 is made up of 17 amino acids. V lost 5 bases and J 5 bases, leaving 21 bases between the germline ends. CDR3 coding DNA: TGTGCCAGCAGCCCCTTCCTCGGGCTAGGACCGACCGGGGAGCTGTTTTTT. Translated: CASSPFLGLGPTGELFF.

The V call is TRBV7-8, the J call TRBJ2-7; 7 bases align to TRBD1. V was pared by 1 base and J by 6 bases, with 12 bases of the junction left unmatched. From germline, CDR1 is SGHVS and CDR2 FQNEAQ. The CDR3 is 16 residues long. CDR3 DNA sequence: TGTGCCAGCAGCTTAGGGGGTGGTGTAGGGGGCCGCGAGCAGTACTTC. Its translation is CASSLGGGVGGREQYF.

The chain joins TRBV28 to TRBJ2-6; 7 bases map to TRBD1. The CDR3 contains 15 residues. The ends lost 5 bases at V and 4 bases at J; junction bases unmatched: 5. Germline CDR1 is MDHEN and CDR2 is SYDVKM. For the CDR3, the DNA is TGTGCCAGCAGTGAACAGGGGTCCGGGGCCAACGTCCTGACTTTC. Encoded protein: CASSEQGSGANVLTF.

The chain recombines TRBV3-1 with TRBJ1-1; D not certain. Per the germline V gene, CDR1 is LGHDT and CDR2 is YNNKEL (reference sequence). This CDR3 contains 14 residues. Trimming stripped 0 bases from V and 5 bases from J, with 10 bases between. The CDR3 coding sequence is TGTGCCAGCAGCCAAGATACCGGGAGTACTGAAGCTTTCTTT. Protein product: CASSQDTGSTEAFF. Variable domain in full (rest from reference TRBV3-1 and TRBJ1-1): DTAVSQTPKYLVTQMGNDKSIKCEQNLGHDTMYWYKQDSKKFLKIMFSYNNKELIINETVPNRFSPKSPDKAHLNLHINSLELGDSAVYFCASSQDTGSTEAFFGQGTRLTVV.

The V and J genes are TRBV3-1 and TRBJ2-1, with D possibly matching TRBD2 (5 bases). Between the trimmed V and J ends, which lost 3 bases and 6 bases, there was a span of 9 bases. In germline, CDR1 is LGHDT, CDR2 YNNKEL (reference sequence). There are 13 residues in the CDR3. CDR3: CASSQNLANEQFF. The CDR3 DNA reads as TGTGCCAGCAGCCAGAACCTAGCCAATGAGCAGTTCTTC.

The chain is built from TRBV5-1 and TRBJ2-7; D call uncertain. Germline V gene lookup returns CDR1 SGHRS and CDR2 YFSETQ. V lost 0 bases and J lost 2, with 9 bases in between. The CDR3 is 14 amino acids. The CDR3 reads CASSLGLPPYEQYF. For the CDR3, the DNA is TGCGCCAGCAGCTTGGGACTCCCCCCCTACGAGCAGTACTTC.

V and J are TRBV20-1 and TRBJ2-1; no clear D gene. V was cut by 3 bases and J by 8 bases, with 5 bases left in between. Germline loops: CDR1 DFQATT, CDR2 SNEGSKA (reference sequence). The CDR3 sequence is 10 residues long. This CDR3 reads CSASSHEQFF. CDR3 DNA sequence: TGCAGTGCTAGTAGCCATGAGCAGTTCTTC.

This clonotype was detected once. The rearrangement links TRBV2 to TRBJ2-1; D gene uncertain. CDR1 SNHLY and CDR2 FYNNEI come from the germline V gene. This CDR3 is built from 13 residues. The V end lost 6 bases, the J end lost 5 bases, and 11 bases lay between the germline ends. The CDR3 region has the DNA TGTGCCAGCAGCTTGGCCGTAGACAATGAGCAGTTCTTC. This codes for CASSLAVDNEQFF.

The count of this clonotype is one. The gene calls are TRBV3-1 and TRBJ2-7; no reliable D call. CDR1 and CDR2 from the germline V gene are LGHDT and YNNKEL (reference sequence). The V end lost 0 bases, the J end lost 6 bases, and 9 bases lay between the germline ends. The CDR3 has 13 amino acids. For the CDR3, the DNA is TGTGCCAGCAGCCAAGAGGTGACCCGCGAGCAGTACTTC. It codes for CASSQEVTREQYF.

This rearrangement joins TRBV10-2 to TRBJ2-7; TRBD2 aligns across 10 bases. Trimming cost V 0 bases and J 2 bases; bases outside gene matches: 1. Germline loops: CDR1 WSHSY, CDR2 SAAADI. This CDR3 is built from 15 residues. DNA for the CDR3: TGCGCCAGCAGTGAGTCACTAGCGGGAACCTACGAGCAGTACTTC. Protein: CASSESLAGTYEQYF.

The chain combines TRBV30 with TRBJ2-7, with 7 bases identical to TRBD1. This CDR3 region has 16 residues. Germline V CDR1 and CDR2: GTSNPN, SVGIG (reference sequence). V lost 3 bases to trimming and J lost 0 bases; unmatched junction nucleotides: 11. CDR3 loop: CAWSGNRDSSSYEQYF. CDR3 DNA sequence: TGTGCCTGGAGCGGCAACCGGGACAGTTCCTCCTACGAGCAGTACTTC.

The rearrangement uses TRBV14 and TRBJ2-5, with 7 bases identical to TRBD2. From germline, CDR1 is SGHDN and CDR2 FVKESK. This CDR3 region has 15 residues. The V and J ends lost 4 bases and 5 bases, in that order; junction bases with no gene match: 10. This CDR3 is CASSRGGLVAETQYF. For the CDR3, the DNA is TGTGCCAGCAGCCGGGGGGGACTGGTAGCGGAGACCCAGTACTTC.

CDR3 sequence reads: CSVQVQGVGTGELFF. The CDR3 DNA reads TGCAGCGTTCAAGTACAGGGGGTGGGCACCGGGGAGCTGTTTTTT. V and J are TRBV29-1 and TRBJ2-2; 8 nucleotides match TRBD1. CDR1 is SQVTM, CDR2 ANQGSEA, per germline. V dropped 5 bases and J dropped 4; count of bases not matched to a gene: 9. The CDR3 loop spans 15 amino acids.

The chain couples TRBV19 to TRBJ2-7, with TRBD1 matching 10 bases. This CDR3 is 16 amino acids long. Germline values: CDR1 LNHDA, CDR2 SQIVND (reference sequence). Trimming removed 8 bases from V and 5 bases from J; junction bases left unmatched: 15. As DNA, the CDR3 is TGTGCCAGTGCATCCGTCCCCGGGACAGGGGTAAACGAGCAGTACTTC. Its protein is CASASVPGTGVNEQYF.

The chain recombines TRBV7-2 with TRBJ2-5, with 7 bases aligning to TRBD2. Germline-derived CDR1 and CDR2 are SGHTA and FQGNSA. After removal of 7 bases from V and 2 bases from J, the junction contained 10 bases not matched to a gene. The CDR3 spans 15 residues. CDR3 loop: CASTGRAGPQETQYF. CDR3 bases: TGTGCCAGCACGGGGAGGGCGGGCCCACAAGAGACCCAGTACTTC.

This clonotype was observed once. The J gene is TRBJ1-6, the V gene TRBV15; D is unresolved. Germline assignment: CDR1 LNHNV and CDR2 YYDKDF (reference sequence). V shed 0 bases and J shed 5 bases, with 11 bases lying between them. This CDR3 has 16 residues. CDR3 coding DNA: TGTGCCACCAGCAGAGATACAACAGCTAATAATTCACCCCTCCACTTT. Protein sequence: CATSRDTTANNSPLHF.

V is TRBV2 and J is TRBJ2-7, with 10 bases matching TRBD2. With 2 bases clipped from V and 6 bases from J, the junction kept 4 bases outside the gene matches. The length of the CDR3 is 14 residues. Germline CDR1 is SNHLY and CDR2 is FYNNEI. CDR3 loop: CASSERASGGEQYF. Written as DNA, the CDR3 is TGTGCCAGCAGTGAAAGGGCTAGCGGGGGCGAGCAGTACTTC.

This clonotype came up a few times. The chain employs TRBV6-6 and TRBJ2-5, with D tentatively TRBD1 (5 bases). V lost 4 bases, J lost 5 bases, and 11 bases lay in between. Germline V gene sequence: CDR1 MNHNY, CDR2 SVGAGI (reference sequence). This CDR3 contains 13 residues. CDR3 nucleotides: TGTGCCAGCAGTTTGGCAGGGCTGGAGACCCAGTACTTC. Translation: CASSLAGLETQYF.

V gene TRBV29-1 combines with J gene TRBJ1-2, with D maybe TRBD1 (5 bases). Trimming pared 3 bases from V and 6 bases from J, leaving 14 bases between. The germline V gene encodes CDR1 SQVTM and CDR2 ANQGSEA. The CDR3 covers 13 residues. The CDR3 region is CSVDSLVGDGYTF. The CDR3 DNA reads as TGCAGCGTTGATAGCCTCGTGGGGGATGGCTACACCTTC.

The V call is TRBV3-1, the J call TRBJ2-2; unclear D gene. V dropped 5 bases and J dropped 4 bases, with 14 bases sitting between them. The CDR3 runs 15 residues. Germline V gene data show CDR1 as LGHDT and CDR2 as YNNKEL (reference sequence). The CDR3 region is CASSYRQGTTGELFF. The CDR3 DNA reads as TGTGCCAGCAGCTACCGGCAAGGAACCACCGGGGAGCTGTTTTTT.

The chain recombines TRBV20-1 with TRBJ2-1; 9 bases line up with TRBD2. CDR3 length equals 14 residues. J gave up 8 bases and V 3 bases, and 8 bases lay outside the gene matches. Germline CDR1 is DFQATT and CDR2 is SNEGSKA (reference sequence). CDR3: CSARTSGGVDEQFF. CDR3 nucleotides: TGCAGTGCTAGGACTAGCGGTGGAGTAGATGAGCAGTTCTTC.

This sequence joins TRBV11-2 and TRBJ2-5; TRBD2 might be the D (6 bases). Germline V gene sequence: CDR1 SGHAT, CDR2 FQNNGV. V lost 6 bases and J lost 4, with 21 bases in between. The CDR3 spans 16 residues. CDR3 sequence: CASSSQTSGFRETQYF. As DNA, the CDR3 is TGTGCCAGCAGTTCTCAGACTAGTGGGTTTCGAGAGACCCAGTACTTC. Full variable domain (outside the CDR3, taken from reference TRBV11-2 and TRBJ2-5): EAGVAQSPRYKIIEKRQSVAFWCNPISGHATLYWYQQILGQGPKLLIQFQNNGVVDDSQLPKDRFSAERLKGVDSTLKIQPAKLEDSAVYLCASSSQTSGFRETQYFGPGTRLLVL.

The chain links TRBV27 to TRBJ2-7; a possible D gene is TRBD1 (6 bases). This CDR3 comprises 15 residues. CDR1 MNHEY and CDR2 SMNVEV come from the germline V gene (reference sequence). V lost 6 bases, J lost 5 bases, and 20 bases lay in between. CDR3 residues: CASSRGRQGNDEQYF. Written as DNA, the CDR3 is TGTGCCAGCAGCCGGGGCCGGCAGGGGAACGACGAGCAGTACTTC.

The chain recombines TRBV7-2 with TRBJ2-1; 8 bases map to TRBD1. V was clipped by 7 bases and J by 4 bases; unmatched bases: 6. The CDR3 is 14 amino acids. Germline-derived CDR1 and CDR2 are SGHTA and FQGNSA. The DNA of the CDR3 is TGTGCCAGCACACCGGGACAGGCTTACAATGAGCAGTTCTTC. This sequence encodes CASTPGQAYNEQFF. Supplemented by reference TRBV7-2 and TRBJ2-1, the full variable domain reads GAGVSQSPSNKVTEKGKDVELRCDPISGHTALYWYRQSLGQGLEFLIYFQGNSAPDKSGLPSDRFSAERTGGSVSTLTIQRTQQEDSAVYLCASTPGQAYNEQFFGPGTRLTVL.

This chain joins TRBV7-2 and TRBJ2-1, with 9 bases lining up with TRBD2. CDR3 length: 16 amino acids. V was clipped by 3 bases and J by 8 bases; unmatched bases: 11. Germline V gene data show CDR1 as SGHTA and CDR2 as FQGNSA. The CDR3 sequence is CASSFGFGRGGYEQFF. As DNA, the CDR3 is TGTGCCAGCAGCTTCGGGTTTGGGCGGGGGGGGTATGAGCAGTTCTTC.

J is TRBJ2-7 and V is TRBV7-9; TRBD2 matches at 11 bases. CDR3 length: 17 residues. CDR1 and CDR2 from the germline V gene are SEHNR and FQNEAQ (reference sequence). V lost 1 base to trimming and J lost 3 bases; unmatched junction nucleotides: 8. The CDR3 loop reads CASSLGLAGGHHYEQYF. CDR3 DNA sequence: TGTGCCAGCAGCTTAGGCCTAGCGGGAGGACACCACTACGAGCAGTACTTC. Full variable domain (rest looked up from reference TRBV7-9 and TRBJ2-7): DTGVSQNPRHKITKRGQNVTFRCDPISEHNRLYWYRQTLGQGPEFLTYFQNEAQLEKSRLLSDRFSAERPKGSFSTLEIQRTEQGDSAMYLCASSLGLAGGHHYEQYFGPGTRLTVT.